The 31 T cell receptor beta chains given below trace back to one sample, sequenced in a study of blood T cell repertoires in COVID-19. Sequenced by immunoSEQ multiplex PCR; TCRdb stores in-frame clones only, minus some. The sample lists roughly 250,000 clones; 70% to 90% were seen once. Sequencing was carried out using peripheral blood. These TCRs come from a woman in her 40s who had recovered from COVID-19.

The chain uses TRBV4-2 and TRBJ2-3; TRBD2 aligns across 10 bases. In germline, CDR1 is LGHNA, CDR2 YNFKEQ. J gave up 6 bases and V 0 bases, and 3 bases lay outside the gene matches. The CDR3 consists of 15 residues. This CDR3 reads CASSQDLAGDDTQYF. The CDR3 DNA sequence: TGTGCCAGCAGCCAAGATCTAGCGGGAGATGATACGCAGTATTTT.

This chain connects TRBV7-2 to TRBJ1-1, with 9 bases matching TRBD1. The CDR3 runs 17 residues. Germline V gene data show CDR1 as SGHTA and CDR2 as FQGNSA. The J segment lost 0 bases and the V segment lost 2 bases, leaving 7 bases of the junction unmatched. The CDR3, as DNA: TGTGCCAGCAGCTTACGTGACAGGGGGGGCCTGAACACTGAAGCTTTCTTT. Its protein product is CASSLRDRGGLNTEAFF.

The chain carries TRBV5-1 and TRBJ2-5; the D gene is possibly TRBD2 (6 bases). Germline V gene lookup returns CDR1 SGHRS and CDR2 YFSETQ. V lost 1 base, J lost 3 bases, and 13 bases lay in between. The length of the CDR3 is 15 residues. The CDR3 is CASSLLAMGKETQYF. The CDR3 coding sequence is TGCGCCAGCAGCTTGCTAGCGATGGGGAAAGAGACCCAGTACTTC.

This rearrangement joins TRBV11-3 to TRBJ1-5; 9 bases agree with TRBD1. The V gene's germline CDR1 is SGHNT and CDR2 YENEEA. This CDR3 comprises 16 residues. J lost 6 bases, V lost 4 bases, and 10 bases had no gene match. The CDR3: CASSSDRDRVTQPQHF. CDR3 nucleotides: TGTGCCAGCAGCTCCGACCGGGACAGGGTAACTCAGCCCCAGCATTTT.

The rearrangement joins TRBV14 to TRBJ1-1; the match to TRBD1 covers 7 bases. This CDR3 has 14 residues. CDR1 SGHDN and CDR2 FVKESK come from the germline V gene. After removal of 4 bases from V and 5 bases from J, the junction contained 7 bases not matched to a gene. The CDR3 protein is CASSRRGRETEAFF. The CDR3 coding sequence is TGTGCCAGCAGCCGTAGGGGGCGGGAAACTGAAGCTTTCTTT.

The V gene is TRBV6-5, the J gene TRBJ1-2, with 8 bases that match TRBD1. There are 15 residues in the CDR3. V lost 1 base, J lost 8 bases, and 9 bases stayed unmatched. Germline CDR1 reads MNHEY; CDR2 reads SVGAGI. The DNA of the CDR3 is TGTGCCAGCAGTTACTACGGGACAGGCCTCGGCGGCTACACCTTC. This codes for CASSYYGTGLGGYTF.

The chain links TRBV28 to TRBJ2-6; D is uncertain. The germline V gene has CDR1 MDHEN and CDR2 SYDVKM. There are 15 residues in the CDR3. V lost 4 bases and J lost 2, with 9 bases in between. CDR3 nucleotides: TGTGCCAGCAGTTATACGGGTGCTGGGGCCAACGTCCTGACTTTC. Protein: CASSYTGAGANVLTF. The full variable domain, rest sourced from reference TRBV28 and TRBJ2-6, is DVKVTQSSRYLVKRTGEKVFLECVQDMDHENMFWYRQDPGLGLRLIYFSYDVKMKEKGDIPEGYSVSREKKERFSLILESASTNQTSMYLCASSYTGAGANVLTFGAGSRLTVL.

The CDR3 sequence is CASNALRTGRAFF. CDR3 nucleotides: TGTGCCAGCAACGCACTCAGGACAGGACGGGCTTTCTTT. The chain uses TRBV12-3 or TRBV12-4 and TRBJ1-1, with 7 bases matching TRBD1. The V and J ends lost 7 bases and 11 bases, in that order; junction bases with no gene match: 13. CDR3 length: 13 residues.

This clone has a single count. The chain employs TRBV24-1 and TRBJ2-1; unclear D gene. The CDR3 runs to 16 residues. Trimming shortened V by 2 bases and J by 0 bases, and 10 bases separated the two germline ends. In germline, CDR1 is KGHDR, CDR2 SFDVKD. Here the CDR3 DNA reads TGTGCCACCAGTGATTCGGGTTTCGGCTCCTACAATGAGCAGTTCTTC. As protein: CATSDSGFGSYNEQFF.

The chain combines TRBV19 with TRBJ2-7; TRBD1 matches 8 bases. Germline V gives CDR1 LNHDA, CDR2 SQIVND (reference sequence). This CDR3 region has 13 residues. V gave up 4 bases and J gave up 5 bases; unmatched junction bases: 4. The CDR3 bases are TGTGCCAGTAGTAAGAGACAGGGGAACGAGCAGTACTTC. This codes for CASSKRQGNEQYF.

The rearrangement uses TRBV6-5 and TRBJ2-3; 7 nucleotides agree with TRBD2. The J segment lost 0 bases and the V segment lost 5 bases, leaving 5 bases of the junction unmatched. Germline CDR1 MNHEY, CDR2 SVGAGI. The CDR3 totals 15 residues. The CDR3 bases are TGTGCCAGCAGTCGGGGGGTAGCTAGCACAGATACGCAGTATTTT. This encodes CASSRGVASTDTQYF.

This sequence joins TRBV5-1 and TRBJ1-1, with 8 bases identical to TRBD1. CDR1 SGHRS and CDR2 YFSETQ come from the germline V gene. This CDR3 spans 14 amino acids. After removal of 4 bases from V and 2 bases from J, the junction contained 4 bases not matched to a gene. In nucleotides, the CDR3 is TGCGCCAGCAGCCCGGGACAGGTTAACACTGAAGCTTTCTTT. Translation gives CASSPGQVNTEAFF.

The V call is TRBV28, the J call TRBJ2-7; possible D gene TRBD1, 6 bases. With 2 bases removed from V and 3 bases from J, the gap between germline ends came to 11 bases. The CDR3 covers 14 residues. In germline, CDR1 is MDHEN, CDR2 SYDVKM. DNA of the CDR3: TGTGCCAGCAGTTTAACAGGGACCTACTACGAGCAGTACTTC. Its translation: CASSLTGTYYEQYF.

The V gene is TRBV5-4, the J gene TRBJ2-5; D perhaps matches TRBD2 (6 bases). The CDR3 is 13 residues long. With 3 bases removed from V and 1 base from J, the gap between germline ends came to 7 bases. Germline CDR1 is SGHNT and CDR2 is YYREEE (reference sequence). This chain's CDR3 is CASSSSAQETQYF. For the CDR3, the DNA is TGTGCCAGCAGCTCTAGCGCCCAAGAGACCCAGTACTTC.

The rearrangement links TRBV9 to TRBJ2-6, with D perhaps matching TRBD1 (5 bases). The V gene lost 0 bases and the J gene lost 0 bases, with 13 bases spanning the gap. This CDR3 has 18 amino acids. Germline V gene sequence: CDR1 SGDLS, CDR2 YYNGEE. The chain's CDR3 is CASSVVGHLSSGANVLTF. The CDR3 DNA sequence: TGTGCCAGCAGCGTAGTTGGACACCTGAGCTCTGGGGCCAACGTCCTGACTTTC.

V usage is TRBV29-1 and J usage is TRBJ1-6, with D perhaps TRBD1 (6 bases). Trimming took 3 bases from V and 14 from J, leaving 17 bases between them. The V gene's germline CDR1 is SQVTM and CDR2 ANQGSEA. This CDR3 has 13 amino acids. CDR3 coding DNA: TGCAGCGTTGAGGACCCACAGGGCACGACCCTCCACTTT. The encoded protein is CSVEDPQGTTLHF.

The chain employs TRBV5-6 and TRBJ2-7, with TRBD1 as a possible D gene (6 bases). This CDR3 has 12 residues. V lost 3 bases, J lost 3 bases, and 7 bases lay in between. Germline values: CDR1 SGHDT, CDR2 YYEEEE. The CDR3 loop reads CASSSQGYEQYF. The CDR3 region has the DNA TGTGCCAGCAGCTCACAGGGCTACGAGCAGTACTTC.

The CDR3 here is CASSFRERYNEQFF. The CDR3 bases are TGTGCCAGCAGCTTCCGGGAAAGGTACAATGAGCAGTTCTTC. The V gene is TRBV11-3, the J gene TRBJ2-1; TRBD2 might be the D (5 bases). The V and J ends lost 3 bases and 4 bases respectively, with 10 bases between them. The CDR3 sequence is 14 residues long. Germline V CDR1 and CDR2: SGHNT, YENEEA.

The chain is built from TRBV12-2 and TRBJ1-1. TRBV12-2 is termed a pseudogene. The CDR3 is 18 residues long. CDR3 sequence reads: CASRPQGKIKVRRTEAFF. In DNA form, the CDR3 reads TGTGCAAGTCGCCCCCAAGGGAAGATTAAGGTTCGGAGGACTGAAGCTTTCTTT.

The CDR3: CASSPPETRAFF. The CDR3 DNA sequence: TGTGCCAGCTCACCACCCGAAACGCGGGCTTTCTTT. The J gene is TRBJ1-1, the V gene TRBV18; D gene unclear. Trimming stripped 0 bases from V and 11 bases from J, with 10 bases between. CDR1 KGHSH and CDR2 LQKENI come from the germline V gene. The CDR3 covers 12 residues.

The chain is built from TRBV28 and TRBJ1-2, with D unresolved. The CDR3 loop spans 14 amino acids. V lost 8 bases and J 0 bases, leaving 13 bases between the germline ends. Germline CDR1 and CDR2: MDHEN and SYDVKM. The CDR3 sequence: CASRMTGSNYGYTF. In DNA, the CDR3 is TGTGCCAGCCGGATGACGGGTTCTAACTATGGCTACACCTTC.

This clone appeared a single time. The chain employs TRBV19 and TRBJ2-1, with 12 bases identical to TRBD2. With V trimmed by 6 bases and J by 10 bases, 16 bases remained unmatched. Germline values: CDR1 LNHDA, CDR2 SQIVND (reference sequence). The CDR3 is 17 amino acids. CDR3 loop: CASSLPPTSGGFREQFF. The CDR3 coding sequence is TGTGCCAGTAGCCTACCCCCAACTAGCGGGGGGTTCCGAGAGCAGTTCTTC.

The V and J genes are TRBV6-2 or TRBV6-3 and TRBJ2-7, with 9 bases lining up with TRBD2. V was pared by 6 bases and J by 2 bases, with 5 bases of the junction left unmatched. CDR3 length: 14 amino acids. Germline V gene lookup returns CDR1 MNHEY and CDR2 SVGEGT. The CDR3 protein is CASSQLAGPYEQYF. The CDR3 coding sequence is TGTGCCAGCAGCCAACTAGCGGGTCCCTACGAGCAGTACTTC.

The rearrangement joins TRBV27 to TRBJ1-3; D is possibly TRBD1 (5 bases). V was cut by 6 bases and J by 0 bases, with 27 bases left in between. In germline, CDR1 is MNHEY, CDR2 SMNVEV (reference sequence). This CDR3 has 20 residues. The CDR3 nucleotides are TGTGCCAGCAGACCAGGGTTGGGGGGAAAGTTAAAGAGCTCTGGAAACACCATATATTTT. Translated: CASRPGLGGKLKSSGNTIYF.

The chain carries TRBV25-1 and TRBJ1-4, with D maybe TRBD1 (6 bases). V lost 7 bases to trimming and J lost 4 bases, with 13 bases between them. The CDR3 runs 14 residues. Germline V gene data show CDR1 as MGHDK and CDR2 as SYGVNS. The CDR3, as DNA: TGTGCCAGCACCCAGACAGGATATAATGAAAAACTGTTTTTT. This encodes CASTQTGYNEKLFF.

V usage is TRBV7-2 and J usage is TRBJ2-2; 7 nucleotides line up with TRBD2. With 5 bases clipped from V and 3 bases from J, the junction kept 12 bases outside the gene matches. Germline loops: CDR1 SGHTA, CDR2 FQGNSA. The CDR3 is made up of 17 amino acids. For the CDR3, the DNA is TGTGCCAGCAGCCGCCGGGAGGCGGGGTGGGACACCGGGGAGCTGTTTTTT. Its translation: CASSRREAGWDTGELFF.

This clone was recorded only once. Compared with germline, one end of the junction differs, possibly owing to a read error. The chain couples TRBV7-7 to TRBJ1-5; D might be TRBD1 (5 bases). CDR1 and CDR2 (germline): SSHAT, FNYEAQ (reference sequence). The CDR3 runs 13 residues. The CDR3 region is CASSLGANQPQHF. The CDR3 DNA sequence: TGTGCTAGCAGCTTAGGGGCTAATCAGCCCCAGCATTTT.

This clone was counted a single time. This chain uses TRBV5-1 with TRBJ2-7; 13 bases fit TRBD2. The germline CDR1 and CDR2 sequences are SGHRS and YFSETQ. This CDR3 has 17 residues. V gave up 0 bases and J gave up 2 bases; unmatched junction bases: 5. The CDR3 sequence is CASSLGGGTSGTYEQYF. For the CDR3, the DNA is TGCGCCAGCAGCTTGGGAGGGGGGACTAGCGGGACCTACGAGCAGTACTTC.

V is TRBV4-3 and J is TRBJ2-3; 14 bases fit TRBD2. Losses at the gene ends were 2 bases for V and 3 bases for J; bases not matched to a gene: 7. The CDR3 runs to 18 residues. Germline lookup yields CDR1 LGHNA and CDR2 YSLEER. The chain's CDR3 is CASSQSGTSGSLTDTQYF. CDR3 nucleotide sequence: TGCGCCAGCAGCCAAAGCGGGACTAGCGGGAGCTTAACAGATACGCAGTATTTT.

This chain links TRBV5-1 with TRBJ2-4; D possibly corresponds to TRBD1 (6 bases). Between the trimmed V and J ends, which lost 0 bases and 6 bases, there was a span of 16 bases. The CDR3 is 16 residues long. CDR1 and CDR2 from the germline V gene are SGHRS and YFSETQ. The CDR3 sequence: CASSLDPTYRANIQYF. For the CDR3, the DNA is TGCGCCAGCAGCTTGGATCCGACTTACAGGGCAAACATTCAGTACTTC.

This chain uses TRBV7-2 with TRBJ1-5; D remains ambiguous. The CDR3 sequence is 14 residues long. Trimming pared 5 bases from V and 5 bases from J, leaving 13 bases between. Germline CDR1 reads SGHTA; CDR2 reads FQGNSA. The CDR3 loop reads CASSPDNGDQPQHF. The CDR3, as DNA: TGTGCCAGCAGCCCCGACAACGGTGATCAGCCCCAGCATTTT.